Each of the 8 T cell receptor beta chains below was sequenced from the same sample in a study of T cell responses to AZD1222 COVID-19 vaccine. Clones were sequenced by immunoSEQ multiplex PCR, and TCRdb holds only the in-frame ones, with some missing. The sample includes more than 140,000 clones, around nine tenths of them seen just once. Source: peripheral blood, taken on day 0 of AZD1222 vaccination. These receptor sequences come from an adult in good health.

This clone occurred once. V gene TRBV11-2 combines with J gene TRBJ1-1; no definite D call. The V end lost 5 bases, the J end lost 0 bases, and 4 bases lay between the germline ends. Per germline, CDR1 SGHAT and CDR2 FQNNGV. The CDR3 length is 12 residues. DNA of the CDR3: TGTGCCAGCAGCGTTGTGAACACTGAAGCTTTCTTT. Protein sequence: CASSVVNTEAFF.

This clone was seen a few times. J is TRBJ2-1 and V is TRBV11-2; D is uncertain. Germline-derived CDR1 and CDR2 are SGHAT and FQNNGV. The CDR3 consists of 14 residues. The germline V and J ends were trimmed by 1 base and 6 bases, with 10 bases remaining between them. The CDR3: CASSLVLAVNEQFF. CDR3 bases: TGTGCCAGCAGCTTAGTATTGGCGGTCAATGAGCAGTTCTTC.

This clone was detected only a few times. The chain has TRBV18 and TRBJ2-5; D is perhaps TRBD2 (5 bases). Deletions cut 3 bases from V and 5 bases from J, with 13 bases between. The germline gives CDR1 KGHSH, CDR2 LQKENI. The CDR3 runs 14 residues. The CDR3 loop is CASSPPGVRETQYF. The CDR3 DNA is TGTGCCAGCTCACCGCCCGGGGTCCGGGAGACCCAGTACTTC. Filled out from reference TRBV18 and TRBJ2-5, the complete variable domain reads NAGVMQNPRHLVRRRGQEARLRCSPMKGHSHVYWYRQLPEEGLKFMVYLQKENIIDESGMPKERFSAEFPKEGPSILRIQQVVRGDSAAYFCASSPPGVRETQYFGPGTRLLVL.

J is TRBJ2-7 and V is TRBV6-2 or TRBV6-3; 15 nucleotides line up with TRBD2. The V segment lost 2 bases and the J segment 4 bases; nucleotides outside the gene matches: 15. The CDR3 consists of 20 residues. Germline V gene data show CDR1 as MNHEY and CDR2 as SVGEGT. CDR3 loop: CASSYVSRGLAGGRQYEQYF. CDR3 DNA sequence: TGTGCCAGCAGTTACGTTAGTCGGGGACTAGCGGGAGGCCGCCAGTACGAGCAGTACTTC.

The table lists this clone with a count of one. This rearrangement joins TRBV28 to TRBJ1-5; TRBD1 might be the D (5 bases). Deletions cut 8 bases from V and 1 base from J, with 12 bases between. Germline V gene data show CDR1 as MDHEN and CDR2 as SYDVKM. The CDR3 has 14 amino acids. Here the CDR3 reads CASGGVDSNQPQHF. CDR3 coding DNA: TGTGCCAGCGGAGGGGTAGACAGCAATCAGCCCCAGCATTTT. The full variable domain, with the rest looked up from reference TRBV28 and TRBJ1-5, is DVKVTQSSRYLVKRTGEKVFLECVQDMDHENMFWYRQDPGLGLRLIYFSYDVKMKEKGDIPEGYSVSREKKERFSLILESASTNQTSMYLCASGGVDSNQPQHFGDGTRLSIL.

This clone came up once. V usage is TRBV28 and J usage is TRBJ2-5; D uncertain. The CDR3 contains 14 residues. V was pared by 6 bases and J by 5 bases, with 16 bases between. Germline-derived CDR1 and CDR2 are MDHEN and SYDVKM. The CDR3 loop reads CASRPSSPLETQYF. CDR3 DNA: TGTGCCAGCAGGCCAAGCAGTCCGTTGGAGACCCAGTACTTC.

CDR3 residues: CASLRTIAGVQFF. The CDR3 coding sequence is TGTGCCAGCCTGCGCACGATAGCGGGAGTGCAGTTCTTC. The rearrangement joins TRBV28 to TRBJ2-1; 9 bases map to TRBD2. V shed 8 bases and J 12 bases; nucleotides not matched to a gene: 11. The CDR3 consists of 13 residues. CDR1 MDHEN and CDR2 SYDVKM come from the germline V gene. The whole variable domain, remainder taken from reference TRBV28 and TRBJ2-1, is DVKVTQSSRYLVKRTGEKVFLECVQDMDHENMFWYRQDPGLGLRLIYFSYDVKMKEKGDIPEGYSVSREKKERFSLILESASTNQTSMYLCASLRTIAGVQFFGPGTRLTVL.

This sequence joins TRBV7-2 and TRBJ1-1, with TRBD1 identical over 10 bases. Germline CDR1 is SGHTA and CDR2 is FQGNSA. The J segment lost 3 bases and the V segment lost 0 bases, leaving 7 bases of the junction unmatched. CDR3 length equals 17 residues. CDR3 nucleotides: TGTGCCAGCAGCTTAGCGGGACAGGGGACCTTGCACACTGAAGCTTTCTTT. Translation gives CASSLAGQGTLHTEAFF.